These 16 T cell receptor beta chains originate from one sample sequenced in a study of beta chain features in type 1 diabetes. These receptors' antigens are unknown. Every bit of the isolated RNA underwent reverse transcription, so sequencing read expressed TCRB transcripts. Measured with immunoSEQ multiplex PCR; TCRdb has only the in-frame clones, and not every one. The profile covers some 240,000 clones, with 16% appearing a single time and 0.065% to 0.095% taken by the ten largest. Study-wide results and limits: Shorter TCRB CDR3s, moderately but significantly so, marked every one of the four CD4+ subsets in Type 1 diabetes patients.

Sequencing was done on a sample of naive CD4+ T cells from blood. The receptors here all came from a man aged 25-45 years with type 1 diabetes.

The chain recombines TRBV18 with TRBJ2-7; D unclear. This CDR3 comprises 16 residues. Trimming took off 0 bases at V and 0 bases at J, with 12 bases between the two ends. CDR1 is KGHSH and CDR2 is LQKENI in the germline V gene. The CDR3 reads CASSPPRSESSYEQYF. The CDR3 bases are TGTGCCAGCTCACCACCGCGGTCCGAGAGCTCCTACGAGCAGTACTTC.

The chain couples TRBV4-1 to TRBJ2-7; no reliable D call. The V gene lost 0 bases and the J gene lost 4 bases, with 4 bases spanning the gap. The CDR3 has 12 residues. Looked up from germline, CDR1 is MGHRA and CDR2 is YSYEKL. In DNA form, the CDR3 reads TGCGCCAGCAGCCAAGACGGATACGAGCAGTACTTC. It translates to CASSQDGYEQYF.

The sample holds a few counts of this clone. The CDR3 spells CASSLNGRANAGELFF. The CDR3 DNA follows: TGTGCCAGCAGCTTAAACGGGAGGGCCAATGCCGGGGAGCTGTTTTTT. The V gene is TRBV7-2, the J gene TRBJ2-2; 8 bases map to TRBD2. From germline, CDR1 is SGHTA and CDR2 FQGNSA. The CDR3 sequence is 16 residues long. V shed 2 bases, J shed 6 bases, and the junction held 8 bases outside the gene matches.

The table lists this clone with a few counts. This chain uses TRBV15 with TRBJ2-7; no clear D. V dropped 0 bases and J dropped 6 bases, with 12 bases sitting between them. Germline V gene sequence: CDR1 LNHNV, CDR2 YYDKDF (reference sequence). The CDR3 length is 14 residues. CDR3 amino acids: CATSRDRAGIEQYF. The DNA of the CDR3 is TGTGCCACCAGCAGAGATCGCGCAGGAATCGAGCAGTACTTC.

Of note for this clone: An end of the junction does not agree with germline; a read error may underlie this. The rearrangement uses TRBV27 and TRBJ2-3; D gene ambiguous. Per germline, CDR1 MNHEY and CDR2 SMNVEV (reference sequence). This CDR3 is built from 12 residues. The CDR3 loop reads CASSPRSDTQYF. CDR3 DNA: TGTGCCAGCAGTCCGAGGTCAGATACACAGTATTTT.

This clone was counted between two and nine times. The CDR3 DNA sequence: TGTGCCAGCAGACGCGGACAGGGCACTGAAGCTTTCTTT. The encoded protein is CASRRGQGTEAFF. The chain carries TRBV27 and TRBJ1-1, with 8 positions matching TRBD1. V trimming: 6 bases; J trimming: 4 bases; junction bases outside the gene matches: 4. The CDR3 has 13 residues. Per the germline V gene, CDR1 is MNHEY and CDR2 is SMNVEV (reference sequence).

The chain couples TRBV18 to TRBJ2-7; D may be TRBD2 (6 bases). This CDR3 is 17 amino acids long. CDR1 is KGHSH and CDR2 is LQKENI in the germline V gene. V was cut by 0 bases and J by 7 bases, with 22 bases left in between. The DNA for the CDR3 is TGTGCCAGCTCACCACCCTGGGACTTAGGGAATGTGGGAGAGCAGTACTTC. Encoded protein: CASSPPWDLGNVGEQYF. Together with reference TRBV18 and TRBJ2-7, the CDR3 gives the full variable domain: NAGVMQNPRHLVRRRGQEARLRCSPMKGHSHVYWYRQLPEEGLKFMVYLQKENIIDESGMPKERFSAEFPKEGPSILRIQQVVRGDSAAYFCASSPPWDLGNVGEQYFGPGTRLTVT.

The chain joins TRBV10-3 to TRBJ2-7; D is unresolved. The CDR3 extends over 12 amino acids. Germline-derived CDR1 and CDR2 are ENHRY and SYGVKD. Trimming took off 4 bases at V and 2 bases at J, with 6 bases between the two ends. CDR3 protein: CAISGSAYEQYF. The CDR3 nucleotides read TGTGCCATCAGTGGATCGGCCTACGAGCAGTACTTC.

CDR3 sequence (DNA): TGTGCCTGGTCTTGGGCTCCTCGGGGGTATGGCTACACCTTC. Protein product: CAWSWAPRGYGYTF. This rearrangement joins TRBV30 to TRBJ1-2; D is perhaps TRBD1 (5 bases). The V and J ends lost 5 bases and 5 bases respectively, with 18 bases between them. CDR3 length: 14 amino acids. The germline V gene encodes CDR1 GTSNPN and CDR2 SVGIG (reference sequence).

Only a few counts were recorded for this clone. The CDR3 protein is CASSFSRTDTQYF. CDR3 DNA: TGTGCCAGCAGCTTCAGTAGGACCGATACGCAGTATTTT. This chain joins TRBV11-2 and TRBJ2-3, with D unresolved. The CDR3 is 13 residues long. Germline loops: CDR1 SGHAT, CDR2 FQNNGV. Trimming took 3 bases from V and 6 from J, leaving 10 bases between them.

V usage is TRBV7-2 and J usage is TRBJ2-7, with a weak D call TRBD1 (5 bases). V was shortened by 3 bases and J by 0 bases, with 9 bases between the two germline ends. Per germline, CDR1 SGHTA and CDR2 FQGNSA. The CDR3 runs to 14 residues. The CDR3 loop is CASSFARDSYEQYF. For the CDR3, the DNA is TGTGCCAGCAGCTTTGCCAGGGACTCCTACGAGCAGTACTTC.

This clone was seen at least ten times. CDR3 nucleotides: TGTGCCTGGAGTGACCGACAGACTGAAGCTTTCTTT. Protein sequence: CAWSDRQTEAFF. V gene TRBV30 combines with J gene TRBJ1-1; possible D gene TRBD1, 5 bases. The CDR3 length is 12 residues. CDR1 GTSNPN and CDR2 SVGIG come from the germline V gene (reference sequence). Between the trimmed V and J ends, which lost 1 base and 5 bases, there was a span of 8 bases.

The CDR3 coding sequence is TGCGCCAGCAGTGCCTCGAGGGGCACAGATACGCAGTATTTT. Translating it yields CASSASRGTDTQYF. The chain couples TRBV5-1 to TRBJ2-3, with D possibly matching TRBD2 (5 bases). Trimming stripped 5 bases from V and 1 base from J, with 11 bases between. This CDR3 is built from 14 residues. Germline V gene sequence: CDR1 SGHRS, CDR2 YFSETQ.

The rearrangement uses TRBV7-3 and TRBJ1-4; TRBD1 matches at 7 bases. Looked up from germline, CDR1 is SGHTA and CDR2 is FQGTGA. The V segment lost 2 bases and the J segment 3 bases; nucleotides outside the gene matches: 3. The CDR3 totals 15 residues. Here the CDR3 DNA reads TGTGCCAGCAGCTTACTGGGACAGCCTAATGAAAAACTGTTTTTT. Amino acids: CASSLLGQPNEKLFF.

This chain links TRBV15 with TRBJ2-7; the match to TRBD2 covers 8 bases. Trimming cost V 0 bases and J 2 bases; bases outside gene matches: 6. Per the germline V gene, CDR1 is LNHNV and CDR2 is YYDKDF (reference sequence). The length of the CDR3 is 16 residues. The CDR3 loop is CATSRDSGTLAYEQYF. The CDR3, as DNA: TGTGCCACCAGCAGAGATAGCGGGACCCTGGCCTACGAGCAGTACTTC.

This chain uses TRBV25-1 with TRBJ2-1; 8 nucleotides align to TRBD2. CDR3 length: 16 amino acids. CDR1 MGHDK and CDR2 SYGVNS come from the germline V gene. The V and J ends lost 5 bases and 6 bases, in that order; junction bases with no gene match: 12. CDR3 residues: CASSPGGASGSNEQFF. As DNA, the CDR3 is TGTGCCAGCAGTCCCGGGGGGGCTAGCGGATCCAATGAGCAGTTCTTC.